This record covers a single T cell receptor beta chain. This entry comes from a study of patients and donors after allogeneic stem cell transplantation. V dropped 7 bases and J dropped 2 bases, with 12 bases sitting between them. The CDR3 covers 15 residues. Germline V CDR1 and CDR2: SNHLY, FYNNEI. Via MiXCR, TCRdb re-called the RT-PCR reads, giving one row per CDR3 protein. Of roughly 960,000 distinct CDR3 sequences in the sample, roughly 18% were seen once. The chain couples TRBV2 to TRBJ2-6, with TRBD2 as a possible D gene (5 bases). The receptor was isolated from a human donor who was either an allogeneic HSCT recipient or a stem cell or donor lymphocyte infusion donor (not recorded which). It is not recorded whose cells these are; they may come from a transplant donor. Specimen: blood, either unsorted or a sorted T cell fraction (not recorded which). CDR3 loop: CASTSGSAGANVLTF. The CDR3 DNA is TGTGCCAGCACGTCGGGGAGTGCTGGGGCCAACGTCCTGACTTTC. Complete variable domain (other parts from reference TRBV2 and TRBJ2-6): EPEVTQTPSHQVTQMGQEVILRCVPISNHLYFYWYRQILGQKVEFLVSFYNNEISEKSEIFDDQFSVERPDGSNFTLKIRSTKLEDSAMYFCASTSGSAGANVLTFGAGSRLTVL.